This entry lists 12 T cell receptor beta chains sequenced from one sample in a study of T cells in Graves' hyperthyroidism and ophthalmopathy. Amplification of TCR beta CDR3 regions was performed using RNA transcripts as template. In the first-round RT-PCR of the TCR CDR3, the HTBI primer set was used. From the multiplex PCR reads, TCRdb called clonotypes with MiXCR, one entry per CDR3 protein. The sample has some 800,000 distinct CDR3 sequences, roughly 40% seen once. Sample: blood. These TCRs come from a man aged 18-30 years with Graves' hyperthyroidism.

This clonotype was seen repeatedly, ten times or more. The chain recombines TRBV2 with TRBJ1-6; a possible D gene is TRBD1 (5 bases). Germline V gene lookup returns CDR1 SNHLY and CDR2 FYNNEI. V lost 4 bases, J lost 9 bases, and 16 bases lay in between. The CDR3 totals 15 residues. The chain's CDR3 is CASSVGHLIGSPLHF. CDR3 DNA: TGTGCCAGCAGTGTAGGACACCTGATAGGTTCACCCCTCCACTTT. The complete variable domain, with remaining parts taken from reference TRBV2 and TRBJ1-6, reads EPEVTQTPSHQVTQMGQEVILRCVPISNHLYFYWYRQILGQKVEFLVSFYNNEISEKSEIFDDQFSVERPDGSNFTLKIRSTKLEDSAMYFCASSVGHLIGSPLHFGNGTRLTVT.

This chain links TRBV7-8 with TRBJ1-2; tentatively, D is TRBD1 (5 bases). V was clipped by 1 base and J by 4 bases, with 13 bases between them. The CDR3 sequence is 15 residues long. CDR1 SGHVS and CDR2 FQNEAQ come from the germline V gene. The chain's CDR3 is CASSLDSGGGYGYTF. CDR3 DNA: TGTGCCAGCAGCTTAGATTCGGGGGGTGGCTATGGCTACACCTTC. Looking up the rest from reference TRBV7-8 and TRBJ1-2 gives the full variable domain: GAGVSQSPRYKVAKRGQDVALRCDPISGHVSLFWYQQALGQGPEFLTYFQNEAQLDKSGLPSDRFFAERPEGSVSTLKIQRTQQEDSAVYLCASSLDSGGGYGYTFGSGTRLTVV.

The chain couples TRBV15 to TRBJ2-3; the D is unclear. Trimming stripped 2 bases from V and 2 bases from J, with 14 bases between. The CDR3 has 16 amino acids. From germline, CDR1 is LNHNV and CDR2 YYDKDF (reference sequence). Here the CDR3 reads CATSRKSSMPTDTQYF. CDR3 in DNA: TGTGCCACCAGCAGAAAGTCAAGCATGCCCACAGATACGCAGTATTTT.

The chain joins TRBV15 to TRBJ2-5; 7 positions agree with TRBD2. The CDR3 has 15 amino acids. With V trimmed by 3 bases and J by 3 bases, 7 bases remained unmatched. Germline V CDR1 and CDR2: LNHNV, YYDKDF (reference sequence). CDR3 bases: TGTGCCACCAGCAGCGTTGAAGGGAGGGAAGAGACCCAGTACTTC. As protein: CATSSVEGREETQYF.

The rearrangement links TRBV3-1 to TRBJ2-2; D may be TRBD2 (5 bases). Trimming took off 4 bases at V and 5 bases at J, with 14 bases between the two ends. Germline V gives CDR1 LGHDT, CDR2 YNNKEL (reference sequence). This CDR3 has 15 residues. The CDR3 spells CASSPPRSGTGELFF. CDR3 DNA sequence: TGTGCCAGCAGCCCCCCCAGGAGCGGAACCGGGGAGCTGTTTTTT.

This clonotype was recorded a few times. The chain uses TRBV4-1 and TRBJ1-4; D unresolved. Trimming cost V 4 bases and J 10 bases, with 10 bases left between them. Germline V lookup: CDR1 MGHRA, CDR2 YSYEKL. The CDR3 is 12 residues long. The CDR3 nucleotides are TGCGCCAGCAGCCTAAGCGCGGGAAAACTGTTTTTT. Translating gives CASSLSAGKLFF.

The sample holds many counts of this clonotype. This rearrangement joins TRBV19 to TRBJ1-1; 10 nucleotides match TRBD1. The trim removed 9 bases at V and 6 bases at J, leaving 10 bases unmatched. CDR3 length equals 14 residues. From germline, CDR1 is LNHDA and CDR2 SQIVND (reference sequence). The CDR3 bases are TGTGCCAGCAAGACAGGGGGCAAGGATGCTGAAGCTTTCTTT. As protein: CASKTGGKDAEAFF.

Turning to this clonotype: Being one base from a much bigger clone, this may be a read error. The chain links TRBV7-8 to TRBJ1-2, with 7 bases lining up with TRBD1. The CDR3 runs to 14 residues. CDR1 SGHVS and CDR2 FQNEAQ come from the germline V gene. CDR3 protein: CVSSLQGDYYGYTF. CDR3 DNA sequence: TGTGTCAGCAGCTTGCAGGGGGATTACTATGGCTACACCTTC.

The chain carries TRBV7-9 and TRBJ2-1; D is undetermined. Per germline, CDR1 SEHNR and CDR2 FQNEAQ (reference sequence). This CDR3 is 12 amino acids long. Trimming cost V 2 bases and J 8 bases, with 7 bases left between them. The CDR3 is CASSLSMDEQFF. The DNA for the CDR3 is TGTGCCAGCAGCTTATCTATGGATGAGCAGTTCTTC.

V and J are TRBV25-1 and TRBJ1-2; no reliable D call. V was pared by 5 bases and J by 5 bases, with 21 bases between. Germline loops: CDR1 MGHDK, CDR2 SYGVNS. This CDR3 region has 16 residues. The CDR3 region is CASSYSRWPGLYGYTF. The CDR3 coding sequence is TGTGCCAGCAGTTACTCGAGGTGGCCAGGCCTATATGGCTACACCTTC.

This clonotype was found a few times. The gene calls are TRBV2 and TRBJ2-7; the match to TRBD2 covers 7 bases. After removal of 6 bases from V and 3 bases from J, the junction contained 8 bases not matched to a gene. Germline V gene data show CDR1 as SNHLY and CDR2 as FYNNEI. The CDR3 consists of 14 residues. CDR3 region: CASSRLAELYEQYF. Here the CDR3 DNA reads TGTGCCAGCAGCCGTCTAGCGGAGCTCTACGAGCAGTACTTC. The entire variable domain, with the rest obtained from reference TRBV2 and TRBJ2-7, is as follows: EPEVTQTPSHQVTQMGQEVILRCVPISNHLYFYWYRQILGQKVEFLVSFYNNEISEKSEIFDDQFSVERPDGSNFTLKIRSTKLEDSAMYFCASSRLAELYEQYFGPGTRLTVT.

This clonotype was counted only a few times. J is TRBJ2-2 and V is TRBV5-1, with unresolved D. The V gene lost 1 base and the J gene lost 7 bases, with 11 bases spanning the gap. The CDR3 runs to 14 residues. Germline CDR1 SGHRS, CDR2 YFSETQ. As DNA, the CDR3 is TGCGCCAGCAGCTTGACAGCTTCGGACGGGGAGCTGTTTTTT. Translating gives CASSLTASDGELFF.